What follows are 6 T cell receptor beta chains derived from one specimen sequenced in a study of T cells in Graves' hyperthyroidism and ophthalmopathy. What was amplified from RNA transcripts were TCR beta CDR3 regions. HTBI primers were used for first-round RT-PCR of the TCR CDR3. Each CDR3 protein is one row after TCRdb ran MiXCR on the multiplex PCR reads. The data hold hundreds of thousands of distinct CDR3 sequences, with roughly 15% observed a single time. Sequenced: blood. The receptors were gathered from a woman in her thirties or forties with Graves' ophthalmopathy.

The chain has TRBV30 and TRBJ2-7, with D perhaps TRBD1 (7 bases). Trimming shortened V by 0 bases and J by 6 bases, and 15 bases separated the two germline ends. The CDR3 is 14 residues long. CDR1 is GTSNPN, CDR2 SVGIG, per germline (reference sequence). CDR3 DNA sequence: TGTGCCTGGAGTGTTGGAGGGGGCGGCGGCGAGCAGTACTTC. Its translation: CAWSVGGGGGEQYF.

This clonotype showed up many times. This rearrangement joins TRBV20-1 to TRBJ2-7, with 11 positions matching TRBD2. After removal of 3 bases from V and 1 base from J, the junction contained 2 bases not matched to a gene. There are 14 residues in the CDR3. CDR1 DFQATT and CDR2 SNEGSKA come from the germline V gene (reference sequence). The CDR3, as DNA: TGCAGTGCTAGCAGACTAGCGGGGTCCTACGAGCAGTACTTC. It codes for CSASRLAGSYEQYF.

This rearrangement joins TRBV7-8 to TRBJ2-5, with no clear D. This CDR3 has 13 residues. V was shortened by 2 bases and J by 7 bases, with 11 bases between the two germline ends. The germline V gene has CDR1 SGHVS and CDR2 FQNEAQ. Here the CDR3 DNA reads TGTGCCAGCAGCTTATCCGAGGACGCGACCCAGTACTTC. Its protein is CASSLSEDATQYF.

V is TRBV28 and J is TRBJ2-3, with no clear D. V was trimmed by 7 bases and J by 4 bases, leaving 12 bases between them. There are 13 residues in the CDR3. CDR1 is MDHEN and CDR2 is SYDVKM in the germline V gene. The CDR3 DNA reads TGTGCCAGCACCCATGAGGCCGCAGATACGCAGTATTTT. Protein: CASTHEAADTQYF.

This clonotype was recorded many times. In DNA, the CDR3 is TGTGCCAGCAGCCGGATACAGGGGTTGAGCACTGAAGCTTTCTTT. Its translation: CASSRIQGLSTEAFF. The J gene is TRBJ1-1, the V gene TRBV28; 7 bases align to TRBD1. Germline assignment: CDR1 MDHEN and CDR2 SYDVKM. With V trimmed by 6 bases and J by 4 bases, 11 bases remained unmatched. The CDR3 consists of 15 residues.

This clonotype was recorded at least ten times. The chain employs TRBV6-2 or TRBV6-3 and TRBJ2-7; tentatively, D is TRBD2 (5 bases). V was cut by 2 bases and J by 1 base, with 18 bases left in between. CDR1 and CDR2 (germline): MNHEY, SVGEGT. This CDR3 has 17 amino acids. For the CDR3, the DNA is TGTGCCAGCAGTTACCCTTCCCTTCTAGAGGGTTCCTACGAGCAGTACTTC. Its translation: CASSYPSLLEGSYEQYF.